This T cell receptor (beta chain) is drawn from a study of spatial heterogeneity in lung cancer. Study background: Those follow-up PBMC samples that were available underwent sequencing, at a median interval of around 23 months following resection. Across the raw uncorrected reads, a unique TCR and UMI combination was observed, on average, more than ten times.

Study conclusions and caveats: The appearance of ubiquitous expanded tumor TCRs in blood was greater at resection than follow-up.

CDR1 and CDR2 from the germline V gene are LGHNA and YNFKEQ. V was clipped by 4 bases and J by 4 bases, with 13 bases between them. The CDR3 has 14 residues. The time point: blood at routine non-recurrence follow-up after resection. Material for sequencing was whole RNA from tumor, nontumor lung or frozen PBMC, left unsorted. In this sample, this clonotype turned up a few times. What it binds is not known. A unique molecular identifier was carried by every single TCR cDNA molecule. MiXCR, run by TCRdb on the 5' RACE reads, gives a single entry per CDR3 protein. The repertoire holds around 110,000 distinct CDR3 sequences, 12% seen once, with roughly 17% in the top ten.

The chain carries TRBV4-2 and TRBJ2-5, with a possible D match to TRBD2 (6 bases). The origin of this receptor is a male donor with early-stage non-small cell lung cancer. This specimen consisted of PBMCs, obtained at follow-up. As DNA, the CDR3 is TGTGCCAGCAGCCCAGGGACTGGAATAGAGACCCAGTACTTC. Protein: CASSPGTGIETQYF.